This entry concerns a single TCR beta chain. The CDR3 loop spans 16 amino acids. J gave up 3 bases and V 0 bases, and 4 bases lay outside the gene matches. The sample originates from a study of T cell responses to AZD1222 COVID-19 vaccine. Measured with immunoSEQ multiplex PCR; TCRdb has only the in-frame clones, and not every one. Seen here are about 130,000 clones, more than 85% observed once, and the top ten hold roughly 1.7%. Sequencing used peripheral blood, obtained on day 0 of AZD1222 vaccination. The TCR sequence derives from an adult in good health. The chain employs TRBV5-3 and TRBJ2-5; 11 positions agree with TRBD2. TRBV5-3 is marked as an open reading frame, function uncertain. The chain's CDR3 is CARSLAASGRKETQYF. The CDR3 bases are TGTGCCAGAAGCTTGGCGGCTAGCGGGAGGAAAGAGACCCAGTACTTC.